Shown below are 22 T cell receptor beta chains from a single sample sequenced in a study of blood T cells in healthy people across ages. PCR was performed a second time for about 6 to 11 cycles using a sample-barcoded 5' primer and a J-beta primer mix. TCRdb processed the 5' RACE reads anew with MiXCR; each CDR3 protein has one entry. The sample lists around 1.5 million distinct CDR3 sequences; roughly 32% were seen once. The specimen sequenced was blood. These receptors came from a young woman in good health.

This clonotype was recorded many times. DNA of the CDR3: TGTGCCATCAGTGATACAGGGGGCACAGATACGCAGTATTTT. Translated: CAISDTGGTDTQYF. The chain employs TRBV10-3 and TRBJ2-3, with TRBD1 matching 7 bases. After removal of 3 bases from V and 1 base from J, the junction contained 1 base not matched to a gene. The germline gives CDR1 ENHRY, CDR2 SYGVKD. The CDR3 totals 14 residues.

J is TRBJ1-6 and V is TRBV6-6, with 10 bases identical to TRBD1. This CDR3 has 15 amino acids. Germline trimming cut 6 bases from V and 8 bases from J; bases unmatched to any gene: 7. In germline, CDR1 is MNHNY, CDR2 SVGAGI (reference sequence). The CDR3 coding sequence is TGTGCCAGCAGAGACAGGGGGCGATACGATTCACCCCTCCACTTT. Translation: CASRDRGRYDSPLHF.

The genes are TRBV7-2 and TRBJ2-2; TRBD2 aligns across 14 bases. V trimming: 3 bases; J trimming: 4 bases; junction bases outside the gene matches: 4. CDR1 is SGHTA and CDR2 is FQGNSA in the germline V gene. The CDR3 runs to 17 residues. The CDR3 nucleotides read TGTGCCAGCAGCTTCGGGACTAGCGGGGGCCTCACCGGGGAGCTGTTTTTT. Translated: CASSFGTSGGLTGELFF.

The J gene is TRBJ2-1, the V gene TRBV3-1; D call uncertain. From germline, CDR1 is LGHDT and CDR2 YNNKEL (reference sequence). The germline V and J ends were trimmed by 1 base and 7 bases, with 14 bases remaining between them. CDR3 size: 15 residues. CDR3 bases: TGTGCCAGCAGCCAAGCGCCATATGATGGTAATGAGCAGTTCTTC. It yields the protein CASSQAPYDGNEQFF.

The chain employs TRBV6-1 and TRBJ2-7; 11 bases align to TRBD2. Looked up from germline, CDR1 is MNHNS and CDR2 is SASEGT. Unmatched junction bases numbered 10, after V lost 0 bases and J lost 3 bases. The CDR3 totals 18 residues. This chain's CDR3 is CASSEALPGLADRYEQYF. The CDR3 region has the DNA TGTGCCAGCAGTGAAGCGCTTCCGGGACTAGCGGATCGCTACGAGCAGTACTTC.

This clonotype was detected only a few times. J is TRBJ1-5 and V is TRBV5-1; 10 bases align to TRBD1. Germline V lookup: CDR1 SGHRS, CDR2 YFSETQ. Losses at the gene ends were 0 bases for V and 6 bases for J; bases not matched to a gene: 6. The CDR3 is 16 amino acids. CDR3 region: CASSLDGTGVSQPQHF. Here the CDR3 DNA reads TGCGCCAGCAGCTTGGACGGGACAGGGGTATCTCAGCCCCAGCATTTT.

Turning to this clonotype: One junction end disagrees with the germline gene, perhaps due to a read error. The V gene is TRBV27, the J gene TRBJ2-7; 8 positions agree with TRBD1. CDR1 is MNHEY and CDR2 is SMNVEV in the germline V gene (reference sequence). CDR3 length: 14 residues. CDR3 residues: CASSSTGQDYEQYF. CDR3 in DNA: TGTGCCAGTAGTTCCACGGGACAGGACTACGAGCAGTACTTC.

This clonotype was recorded a few times. The junction and the germline gene differ at one end; a read error may be behind it. This rearrangement joins TRBV27 to TRBJ2-1, with D perhaps matching TRBD1 or TRBD2 (5 bases each). CDR1 and CDR2 from the germline V gene are MNHEY and SMNVEV (reference sequence). The length of the CDR3 is 14 residues. The CDR3 DNA is TGTGCCGGCAGTTCCGGGACCTTAATCTATGAGCAGTTCTTC. It specifies CAGSSGTLIYEQFF.

This clonotype was observed a few times. The V and J genes are TRBV20-1 and TRBJ2-7; TRBD2 is a possible D gene (7 bases). The CDR3 length is 16 residues. Germline V gene data show CDR1 as DFQATT and CDR2 as SNEGSKA (reference sequence). V was trimmed by 3 bases and J by 3 bases, leaving 21 bases between them. The CDR3 DNA reads as TGCAGTGCTAGGGAAACAAGGGGGGGGAGGGGCTACGAGCAGTACTTC. Its translation is CSARETRGGRGYEQYF.

This clonotype came up a few times. V is TRBV14 and J is TRBJ2-5, with a tentative D call TRBD1 (6 bases). V shed 3 bases and J shed 11 bases, with 19 bases lying between them. Per the germline V gene, CDR1 is SGHDN and CDR2 is FVKESK. The CDR3 spans 14 residues. DNA of the CDR3: TGTGCCAGCAGCCAGAGAGTGGGGGCGCAAGAGCAGTACTTC. Translated: CASSQRVGAQEQYF.

This clonotype has more than one count but fewer than ten. An end of the junction does not agree with germline; a read error may underlie this. The chain is built from TRBV7-9 and TRBJ2-3, with a weak D call TRBD1 (6 bases). Looked up from germline, CDR1 is SEHNR and CDR2 is FQNEAQ (reference sequence). This CDR3 contains 15 residues. The DNA of the CDR3 is TGTGCCAACAGCCTAGCAGGGGTTGACGCAGATACGCAGTATTTT. It encodes CANSLAGVDADTQYF.

The CDR3 region is CASSDVAGGPGANVLTF. The CDR3 nucleotides read TGTGCCAGCAGCGACGTAGCGGGGGGGCCTGGGGCCAACGTCCTGACTTTC. The rearrangement links TRBV7-9 to TRBJ2-6; 11 positions agree with TRBD2. The junction had 5 bases not matched to a gene; V was cut back by 5 bases and J by 2 bases. Germline CDR1 is SEHNR and CDR2 is FQNEAQ (reference sequence). The CDR3 spans 17 residues.

The chain carries TRBV29-1 and TRBJ2-1; 14 bases fit TRBD2. Unmatched junction bases numbered 7, after V lost 7 bases and J lost 2 bases. Germline V gives CDR1 SQVTM, CDR2 ANQGSEA. This CDR3 contains 16 residues. CDR3 coding DNA: TGCAGCGCTGGGACTAGCGGGGGTACAACCTACAATGAGCAGTTCTTC. This gives the protein CSAGTSGGTTYNEQFF.

The chain joins TRBV29-1 to TRBJ2-7; 9 bases match TRBD2. Trimming cost V 4 bases and J 5 bases; bases outside gene matches: 12. CDR3 length: 15 amino acids. Germline CDR1 reads SQVTM; CDR2 reads ANQGSEA. This CDR3 is CSVGPGLAKLNEQYF. The CDR3 coding sequence is TGCAGCGTTGGGCCGGGACTAGCCAAGCTAAACGAGCAGTACTTC.

Turning to this clonotype: A read error may explain this, as a much larger clone is one base away. The chain recombines TRBV20-1 with TRBJ2-1; D gene unclear. The CDR3 runs to 16 residues. Germline lookup yields CDR1 DFQATT and CDR2 SNEGSKA (reference sequence). The CDR3 spells CSAREPRLSSCNEQFF. The CDR3 DNA reads TGCAGTGCTAGAGAGCCCCGGTTAAGCTCCTGCAATGAGCAGTTCTTC.

The rearrangement uses TRBV20-1 and TRBJ2-3; 8 bases are shared with TRBD2. After removal of 1 base from V and 4 bases from J, the junction contained 13 bases not matched to a gene. Germline CDR1 reads DFQATT; CDR2 reads SNEGSKA (reference sequence). The CDR3 consists of 17 residues. In DNA form, the CDR3 reads TGCAGTGCTAGAGGAGGTGGAGGCGGGGGGAGGGCAGATACGCAGTATTTT. It codes for CSARGGGGGGRADTQYF.

This clonotype was found a few times. This chain joins TRBV29-1 and TRBJ2-5; D gene unclear. Trimming pared 0 bases from V and 5 bases from J, leaving 4 bases between. Germline CDR1 reads SQVTM; CDR2 reads ANQGSEA. The CDR3 is made up of 11 amino acids. The CDR3 sequence is CSVEEFETQYF. The CDR3 DNA is TGCAGCGTTGAAGAGTTCGAGACCCAGTACTTC.

Ten or more counts support this clonotype. The chain joins TRBV29-1 to TRBJ2-5; maybe TRBD1 (7 bases). V lost 5 bases and J lost 5, with 12 bases in between. The CDR3 has 12 amino acids. CDR1 is SQVTM and CDR2 is ANQGSEA in the germline V gene. The CDR3 DNA follows: TGCAGCGTTCAGGCAGGGGGGGAGACCCAGTACTTC. Translating it yields CSVQAGGETQYF.

CDR3 in DNA: TGTGCCAGCAGGGACGGTTTAAATGAAAAACTGTTTTTT. Amino acid sequence: CASRDGLNEKLFF. The rearrangement joins TRBV27 to TRBJ1-4; D remains unclear. The CDR3 is made up of 13 amino acids. Trimming stripped 6 bases from V and 5 bases from J, with 10 bases between. Looked up from germline, CDR1 is MNHEY and CDR2 is SMNVEV (reference sequence). The full variable domain, rest sourced from reference TRBV27 and TRBJ1-4, is EAQVTQNPRYLITVTGKKLTVTCSQNMNHEYMSWYRQDPGLGLRQIYYSMNVEVTDKGDVPEGYKVSRKEKRNFPLILESPSPNQTSLYFCASRDGLNEKLFFGSGTQLSVL.

V is TRBV6-2 or TRBV6-3 and J is TRBJ1-3; D is uncertain. CDR3 length: 14 amino acids. Trimming left V 8 bases short and J 4 bases short, with 15 bases between. CDR1 MNHEY and CDR2 SVGEGT come from the germline V gene. The CDR3 DNA follows: TGTGCCAGCGGAAGATACCTTCAGGGAAACACCATATATTTT. Translation gives CASGRYLQGNTIYF.

The table lists this clonotype with a few counts. The CDR3 region has the DNA TGTGCCAGCGGAAACCCTAGCACAGATACGCAGTATTTT. It encodes CASGNPSTDTQYF. The chain carries TRBV9 and TRBJ2-3; D remains ambiguous. V lost 7 bases and J 0 bases, leaving 9 bases between the germline ends. Germline V gene sequence: CDR1 SGDLS, CDR2 YYNGEE. CDR3 length: 13 amino acids.

This clonotype was seen more than once but under ten times. The V call is TRBV7-3, the J call TRBJ1-1; D remains ambiguous. Germline values: CDR1 SGHTA, CDR2 FQGTGA. The CDR3 is 15 residues long. The ends were cut back, 2 bases at V and 3 bases at J, with 13 bases in the middle. Here the CDR3 DNA reads TGTGCCAGCAGCTTACAGGCCGGGAGGGACACTGAAGCTTTCTTT. This translates into CASSLQAGRDTEAFF.